This T cell receptor (beta chain) comes out of a study of CD8+ T cells in alopecia areata. Extracted from the samples, RNA was reverse transcribed into cDNA to serve as the sequencing template. Here immunoSEQ multiplex PCR was the method, and the copy in TCRdb shows in-frame clones only, minus some. The sample has 87,000 or so clones; about 71% are singletons. Trimming at V came to 0 bases and at J to 8 bases, leaving 2 bases not matched to a gene. The CDR3 has 13 residues. Germline V gives CDR1 SGHDT, CDR2 YYEEEE. Notes on the study in general: During tofacitinib treatment, many expanded lesional clones remained in scalp and blood.

As to this clone: Antigen unknown.

Described treatment: oral pan-JAK inhibitor, 5-10 mg twice daily. The specimen comprised CD8+ T cells sorted from blood, sampled between weeks 44 and 45, from a patient treated with tofacitinib. This TCR derives from a human donor with alopecia areata. This chain joins TRBV5-6 and TRBJ2-1; TRBD1 matches 7 bases. The CDR3 loop is CASSLVQGDEQFF. The CDR3 DNA sequence: TGTGCCAGCAGCTTGGTCCAGGGGGATGAGCAGTTCTTC.